The 6 T cell receptor beta chains listed next were all sequenced from one sample in a study of tumor-infiltrating lymphocytes in primary liver carcinoma. The researchers obtained blood RNA from unsorted whole blood and also extracted germline DNA. With a constant-region primer, TCR beta cDNA was made from approximately 500 ng of total RNA. Library construction for TCR beta comprised three nested multiplex PCR rounds performed with slightly modified ARM-PCR. The first two PCR rounds, nine to ten cycles each, used TRBV1-TRBV30 forward primers and a C-beta reverse primer. From the multiplex PCR reads, TCRdb called clonotypes with MiXCR, one entry per CDR3 protein. The profile covers a few hundred thousand distinct CDR3 sequences, with almost 60% appearing a single time and around 15% taken by the ten largest. Input material: peripheral blood. The source is a woman under 40 with primary liver carcinoma and hepatitis B virus infection.

With respect to this clonotype: A junction boundary mismatches the germline segment, possibly from a read error. Written as DNA, the CDR3 is TGTGCCAGCAGCATCGGCTCCCGAAGCTCCCACAATGAGCAGTTCTTC. It is translated as CASSIGSRSSHNEQFF. The chain couples TRBV11-2 to TRBJ2-1; D gene ambiguous. CDR3 length: 16 amino acids. Germline values: CDR1 SGHAT, CDR2 FQNNGV.

Comments on this clonotype: A much more abundant neighbour one base away suggests this may be a read error. The CDR3 protein is CASRLETSNTGELFF. DNA for the CDR3: TGTGCCAGCAGACTTGAGACTTCGAACACCGGGGAGCTGTTTTTT. The chain combines TRBV4-2 with TRBJ2-2; D is uncertain. The germline V gene has CDR1 LGHNA and CDR2 YNFKEQ. The CDR3 extends over 15 amino acids. The V gene lost 6 bases and the J gene lost 0 bases, with 11 bases spanning the gap.

To note about this clonotype: It may be a read error: a sequence one base away is much more abundant. V gene TRBV29-1 combines with J gene TRBJ2-1, with D possibly being TRBD1 or TRBD2 (5 bases each). There are 12 residues in the CDR3. V was pared by 5 bases and J by 8 bases, with 13 bases between. The germline V gene encodes CDR1 SQVTM and CDR2 ANQGSEA. In nucleotides, the CDR3 is TGCAGCGTTTCCGGGGACGAGGATGAGCAGTTCTTC. Its protein is CSVSGDEDEQFF.

Comment on this clonotype: Given a much more abundant clone one base away, this may be a read error. This chain links TRBV4-2 with TRBJ2-5, with 7 bases matching TRBD2. J lost 10 bases, V lost 1 base, and 9 bases had no gene match. Germline V CDR1 and CDR2: LGHNA, YNFKEQ. The CDR3 has 14 residues. CDR3 sequence: CASSQGGQGGIQYF. The DNA of the CDR3 is TGTGCCAGCAGCCAAGGCGGCCAGGGAGGGATCCAGTACTTC.

The table lists this clonotype with many counts. The chain uses TRBV6-5 and TRBJ2-5; 10 bases are a match to TRBD2. Trimming at V came to 0 bases and at J to 4 bases, leaving 2 bases not matched to a gene. Per the germline V gene, CDR1 is MNHEY and CDR2 is SVGAGI. CDR3 size: 15 residues. CDR3 nucleotide sequence: TGTGCCAGCAGTTACTCGAGCGGGAGGGCAGAGACCCAGTACTTC. It translates to CASSYSSGRAETQYF.

This clonotype showed up just a few times. V gene TRBV4-1 combines with J gene TRBJ2-7, with TRBD2 as a possible D gene (7 bases). The germline CDR1 and CDR2 sequences are MGHRA and YSYEKL. V shed 4 bases and J shed 3 bases, with 19 bases lying between them. The CDR3 length is 16 residues. The CDR3 DNA sequence: TGCGCCAGCAGCCCTCGGGCAGGGGCGGGGGTCTACGAGCAGTACTTC. This codes for CASSPRAGAGVYEQYF.